The clone carrying this TCR beta chain turned up a few times. Germline CDR1 DFQATT, CDR2 SNEGSKA (reference sequence). Trimming took 6 bases from V and 6 from J; bases not matched to a gene: 16. The CDR3 has 15 residues. This sample was included in a study of T-cell memory formation after mild COVID-19. Across the whole study: Clusters of TCRs were largely donor specific.

TCRdb analysed the 5' RACE reads with MiXCR anew, one entry per CDR3 protein. Here the sample spans about 250,000 distinct CDR3 sequences, less than 20% being singletons. This TCR came from an adult woman who had mild COVID-19 (a few samples of this study predate the infection). Cell type and time point are not known. Material for sequencing was PBMCs or a T cell subset sorted from them (not recorded which). The rearrangement uses TRBV20-1 and TRBJ2-7; 8 bases are a match to TRBD2. CDR3 nucleotides: TGCAGTGCGAGCCTCCCAGCGGGGGTACCTGGCGAGCAGTACTTC. Encoded protein: CSASLPAGVPGEQYF.